Listed here is a single T cell receptor beta chain. Its antigen remains unknown. Profiled with immunoSEQ multiplex PCR; TCRdb holds only in-frame clones, not every one. This sample carries tens of thousands of clones, 95% to 97% of them seen once, and the ten largest clones take 1.5% to 2%. The data are from a study of cytomegalovirus exposure and HLA in healthy donors. Overall study: In a later analysis, the approximately 120 validation repertoires were reported to have used the same platform as the 550 to 850 first-cohort repertoires.

Whole-study results and caveats: The authors enumerated around 150 TCR beta chains as linked to cytomegalovirus. The authors confirmed in vitro that a few CMV-associated chains were specific for CMV antigens.

The receptor comes from a young woman in good health and CMV-seropositive. The specimen sequenced was PBMCs.

The CDR3 DNA reads TGTGCCAGCAGTGATCGTGGACAGGGAAATCAGCCCCAGCATTTT. It codes for CASSDRGQGNQPQHF. V is TRBV2 and J is TRBJ1-5; 8 bases agree with TRBD1. The CDR3 consists of 15 residues. Germline CDR1 is SNHLY and CDR2 is FYNNEI. The junction had 5 bases not matched to a gene; V was cut back by 3 bases and J by 4 bases.